This T cell receptor (beta chain) is drawn from a study of blood T cell repertoires in COVID-19. As for the study in general: Acute and convalescent COVID-19 specimens originated in the United States, Italy and Spain. T cells, B-cell-depleted T cells, or PBMCs provided the cDNA or gDNA that served as material.

Produced via immunoSEQ multiplex PCR; TCRdb's table is partial and in-frame only. The table includes about 330,000 clones, over 75% detected once. The study recruited people aged roughly 18 to 100 years across more than 20 US areas. Donors in Cohort 3 who had recovered were those with two negative PCRs, healthcare professional clearance, or resolution of their symptoms. The CDR3 consists of 15 residues. Trimming cost V 7 bases and J 3 bases; bases outside gene matches: 10. The germline V gene has CDR1 SNHLY and CDR2 FYNNEI. The TCR comes from a woman aged 30 to 39 who had recovered from COVID-19. The rearrangement links TRBV2 to TRBJ2-3, with TRBD2 matching 7 bases. Sequences were obtained from PBMCs or T cells enriched from blood (not recorded which). The CDR3 protein is CASTEVGGGTDTQYF. The CDR3 DNA follows: TGTGCCAGCACCGAGGTGGGGGGGGGAACAGATACGCAGTATTTT.